This T cell receptor beta chain comes out of a study of blood T cell repertoires in COVID-19. Study-level background: Collection of acute and convalescent COVID-19 samples took place in the United States, Italy and Spain. Sample material is recorded as cDNA or gDNA derived from T cells, B-cell-depleted T cells, or PBMCs.

A Seattle source enrolled patients during active infection and followed them longitudinally. Per the authors' pipeline: Amplification of reference gene primers provided the estimated nucleated cell counts. Sequenced by immunoSEQ multiplex PCR; TCRdb stores in-frame clones only, minus some. D and trimming were read from the DNA, whereas the V and J calls and clone size are those reported in that table. The data hold roughly 150,000 clones, with about 83% observed a single time. The germline V and J ends were trimmed by 5 bases and 4 bases, with 17 bases remaining between them. Germline V CDR1 and CDR2: SGHAT, FQDESV (reference sequence). The CDR3 is made up of 15 amino acids.

Sequenced material: peripheral blood. The source is a woman in her 70s with COVID-19, enrolled during active disease. The chain combines TRBV11-1 with TRBJ1-1, with D maybe TRBD1 (6 bases). This CDR3 reads CASSLSGGLGTEAFF. The CDR3 coding sequence is TGTGCCAGCAGCCTAAGCGGGGGGCTGGGCACTGAAGCTTTCTTT.